These 19 T cell receptor beta chains were all obtained from the same sample, sequenced in a study of blood T cell repertoires in COVID-19. Produced via immunoSEQ multiplex PCR; TCRdb's table is partial and in-frame only. Here the sample spans around 40,000 clones, about 80% being singletons. Sample: peripheral blood. These receptors were collected from an elderly man with active or convalescent COVID-19.

The chain employs TRBV30 and TRBJ1-1, with D uncertain. This CDR3 spans 13 amino acids. V lost 1 base and J 0 bases, leaving 6 bases between the germline ends. Germline assignment: CDR1 GTSNPN and CDR2 SVGIG (reference sequence). CDR3 residues: CAWSAGMNTEAFF. As DNA, the CDR3 is TGTGCCTGGAGTGCAGGAATGAACACTGAAGCTTTCTTT.

V gene TRBV4-1 combines with J gene TRBJ2-7; the D gene is possibly TRBD1 (5 bases). Germline CDR1 and CDR2: MGHRA and YSYEKL. The CDR3 consists of 14 residues. Deletions cut 1 base from V and 7 bases from J, with 14 bases between. DNA of the CDR3: TGCGCCAGCAGCCAAGTGGACAACGTACTAGAGCAGTACTTC. It codes for CASSQVDNVLEQYF.

J is TRBJ1-4 and V is TRBV11-2; D is ambiguous. Germline V lookup: CDR1 SGHAT, CDR2 FQNNGV. V was trimmed by 5 bases and J by 8 bases, leaving 12 bases between them. This CDR3 has 13 amino acids. The CDR3 here is CASSLHRGEKLFF. The DNA of the CDR3 is TGTGCCAGCAGCCTCCACCGGGGAGAAAAACTGTTTTTT. The complete variable domain, with remaining parts taken from reference TRBV11-2 and TRBJ1-4, reads EAGVAQSPRYKIIEKRQSVAFWCNPISGHATLYWYQQILGQGPKLLIQFQNNGVVDDSQLPKDRFSAERLKGVDSTLKIQPAKLEDSAVYLCASSLHRGEKLFFGSGTQLSVL.

This rearrangement joins TRBV9 to TRBJ2-7; perhaps TRBD1 as D (5 bases). Trimming removed 0 bases at V and 2 bases at J, with 12 bases between. In germline, CDR1 is SGDLS, CDR2 YYNGEE. The CDR3 is 15 amino acids. DNA of the CDR3: TGTGCCAGCAGCGTAGGCCAGGGTGGAACCTACGAGCAGTACTTC. Translated, it gives CASSVGQGGTYEQYF.

The chain links TRBV7-2 to TRBJ2-3; tentative D call: TRBD2 (6 bases). CDR1 and CDR2 from the germline V gene are SGHTA and FQGNSA. Trimming left V 4 bases short and J 5 bases short, with 16 bases between. This CDR3 spans 15 amino acids. The CDR3 region is CASSSLASQGDTQYF. The CDR3 coding sequence is TGTGCCAGCAGCTCACTAGCATCCCAGGGAGATACGCAGTATTTT.

This chain uses TRBV24-1 with TRBJ1-5; no clear D. V was trimmed by 1 base and J by 7 bases, leaving 7 bases between them. CDR1 and CDR2 (germline): KGHDR, SFDVKD. The CDR3 has 13 amino acids. The CDR3 nucleotides read TGTGCCACCAGTGATTTTGGGGAGCAGCCCCAGCATTTT. This encodes CATSDFGEQPQHF.

V is TRBV7-4 and J is TRBJ2-5; the match to TRBD1 covers 8 bases. V trimming: 1 base; J trimming: 6 bases; junction bases outside the gene matches: 10. The CDR3 loop spans 16 amino acids. The germline V gene has CDR1 SGHVT and CDR2 SQSDAQ. CDR3 in amino acids: CASSLGPDRGWKTQYF. The CDR3, as DNA: TGTGCCAGCAGCTTAGGCCCAGACAGGGGTTGGAAGACCCAGTACTTC.

The chain uses TRBV30 and TRBJ2-5; TRBD1 agrees at 12 bases. This CDR3 comprises 15 residues. The V and J ends lost 1 base and 6 bases, in that order; junction bases with no gene match: 6. Germline loops: CDR1 GTSNPN, CDR2 SVGIG (reference sequence). CDR3 amino acids: CAWSALGQGAKTQYF. In nucleotides, the CDR3 is TGTGCCTGGAGTGCCTTGGGACAGGGGGCGAAGACCCAGTACTTC.

This chain's CDR3 is CASSPWDRVNNEQYF. As DNA, the CDR3 is TGTGCCAGCAGTCCATGGGACAGGGTTAATAACGAGCAGTACTTC. The chain is built from TRBV27 and TRBJ2-7, with 9 nucleotides matching TRBD1. Per the germline V gene, CDR1 is MNHEY and CDR2 is SMNVEV (reference sequence). CDR3 size: 15 residues. Losses at the gene ends were 5 bases for V and 5 bases for J; bases not matched to a gene: 10.

This chain uses TRBV28 with TRBJ1-2, with D perhaps matching TRBD1 (6 bases). The CDR3 is 15 residues long. V was cut by 8 bases and J by 2 bases, with 18 bases left in between. Looked up from germline, CDR1 is MDHEN and CDR2 is SYDVKM. The CDR3 DNA reads as TGTGCCAGCGCAGCCCGCGGCAGGGGAAACTATGGCTACACCTTC. Encoded protein: CASAARGRGNYGYTF.

This chain uses TRBV9 with TRBJ2-7; D is perhaps TRBD2 (5 bases). This CDR3 has 15 amino acids. From germline, CDR1 is SGDLS and CDR2 YYNGEE. Trimming removed 0 bases from V and 0 bases from J, with 10 bases in between. The chain's CDR3 is CASSVGTGFSYEQYF. The CDR3 nucleotides read TGTGCCAGCAGCGTAGGGACGGGGTTCTCCTACGAGCAGTACTTC. The full variable domain, rest sourced from reference TRBV9 and TRBJ2-7, is DSGVTQTPKHLITATGQRVTLRCSPRSGDLSVYWYQQSLDQGLQFLIQYYNGEERAKGNILERFSAQQFPDLHSELNLSSLELGDSALYFCASSVGTGFSYEQYFGPGTRLTVT.

This clone was recorded only once. This sequence joins TRBV28 and TRBJ2-1, with 13 bases aligning to TRBD2. V was clipped by 11 bases and J by 3 bases; unmatched bases: 4. The CDR3 is 14 residues long. CDR1 is MDHEN and CDR2 is SYDVKM in the germline V gene. CDR3 in DNA: TGTGCCGCCCGGACTAGCGGGAGCTACAATGAGCAGTTCTTC. Translating gives CAARTSGSYNEQFF.

The chain recombines TRBV5-5 with TRBJ2-1, with 8 bases that match TRBD2. The V gene's germline CDR1 is SGHKS and CDR2 YYEKEE (reference sequence). V shed 4 bases and J 5 bases; nucleotides not matched to a gene: 8. The CDR3 spans 15 residues. The CDR3 here is CASSRVGLEHNEQFF. In DNA form, the CDR3 reads TGTGCCAGCAGCCGTGTGGGACTAGAACACAATGAGCAGTTCTTC.

J is TRBJ2-7 and V is TRBV28; D is possibly TRBD2 (6 bases). V was shortened by 6 bases and J by 2 bases, with 20 bases between the two germline ends. Germline V gene data show CDR1 as MDHEN and CDR2 as SYDVKM. The CDR3 consists of 16 residues. In nucleotides, the CDR3 is TGTGCCAGCAGCAATCAGAAAGGTGCGGGGACCTACGAGCAGTACTTC. The encoded protein is CASSNQKGAGTYEQYF.

This clone appeared once. V usage is TRBV7-6 and J usage is TRBJ2-5, with a weak D call TRBD2 (6 bases). The CDR3 is 18 residues long. CDR1 and CDR2 from the germline V gene are SGHVS and FNYEAQ. Trimming left V 0 bases short and J 1 base short, with 18 bases between. CDR3 sequence: CASSLALFSGTVQETQYF. Written as DNA, the CDR3 is TGTGCCAGCAGCTTAGCCTTGTTTAGCGGAACGGTCCAAGAGACCCAGTACTTC.

The chain couples TRBV19 to TRBJ2-1; possibly TRBD2 for D (6 bases). Germline V gene data show CDR1 as LNHDA and CDR2 as SQIVND (reference sequence). This CDR3 comprises 12 residues. V was trimmed by 3 bases and J by 8 bases, leaving 8 bases between them. The CDR3 sequence is CASSMGGDEQFF. For the CDR3, the DNA is TGTGCCAGTAGTATGGGCGGGGATGAGCAGTTCTTC.

The chain recombines TRBV9 with TRBJ1-5, with a weak D call TRBD1 (5 bases). Germline V lookup: CDR1 SGDLS, CDR2 YYNGEE. The CDR3 has 15 amino acids. V dropped 1 base and J dropped 4 bases, with 12 bases sitting between them. The CDR3 DNA is TGTGCCAGCAGCGTACAGGGTTCCCTAAATCAGCCCCAGCATTTT. As protein: CASSVQGSLNQPQHF.

The J gene is TRBJ2-2, the V gene TRBV16; TRBD1 is a possible D gene (6 bases). Germline V gene lookup returns CDR1 KGHSY and CDR2 FQNENV. The CDR3 contains 16 residues. Trimming took off 4 bases at V and 2 bases at J, with 14 bases between the two ends. The CDR3 DNA reads TGTGCCAGCAGCCTACGACAGGTTCAAAACACCGGGGAGCTGTTTTTT. This sequence encodes CASSLRQVQNTGELFF.

This sequence joins TRBV15 and TRBJ1-6; D unresolved. Germline V gives CDR1 LNHNV, CDR2 YYDKDF (reference sequence). V lost 0 bases and J 0 bases, leaving 6 bases between the germline ends. This CDR3 comprises 16 residues. The CDR3 here is CATSREVSSYNSPLHF. In DNA form, the CDR3 reads TGTGCCACCAGCAGAGAGGTGAGCTCCTATAATTCACCCCTCCACTTT.